The clone carrying this T cell receptor (beta chain) showed up just once. The data derive from a study of blood T cell repertoires in COVID-19. Study in general: COVID-19 samples collected from the United States, Italy and Spain covered acute and convalescent phases. T cells, B-cell-depleted T cells, or PBMCs provided the cDNA or gDNA that served as material.

CDR1 is MNHEY and CDR2 is SMNVEV in the germline V gene (reference sequence). Trimming cost V 1 base and J 2 bases, with 12 bases left between them. CDR3 length: 15 residues. Clones were read by immunoSEQ multiplex PCR, and TCRdb kept only the in-frame ones, dropping some. The repertoire consists of approximately 28,000 clones, with around 72% occurring once and the leading ten covering over 20%. Sample: peripheral blood. The chain recombines TRBV27 with TRBJ2-7; D might be TRBD2 (6 bases). The receptor was derived from a boy aged 2 to 10 with active or convalescent COVID-19. The CDR3 bases are TGTGCCAGCAGTTTATTTGGGACGGGGGCCTACGAGCAGTACTTC. Translation: CASSLFGTGAYEQYF.